The 29 T cell receptor beta chains below come from one sample, sequenced in a study of beta chain features in type 1 diabetes. The isolated RNA, all of it, was reverse transcribed, so expressed TCRB transcripts were what got sequenced. The assay was immunoSEQ multiplex PCR, and TCRdb's table has in-frame clones only and misses some. Found here are a few hundred thousand clones, 11% to 15% of them singletons; the top ten hold around 0.019%. Study outcomes and limitations: When Type 1 diabetes patients were examined, their TCRB CDR3s proved moderately but significantly shorter in all four CD4+ subsets.

Which antigens these TCRs recognize remains unknown. Sequencing input: naive CD4+ T cells from blood. The receptors derive from a man under 40 with type 1 diabetes.

The chain employs TRBV11-2 and TRBJ2-3; D gene ambiguous. The germline gives CDR1 SGHAT, CDR2 FQNNGV. V was trimmed by 5 bases and J by 0 bases, leaving 9 bases between them. This CDR3 comprises 14 residues. In nucleotides, the CDR3 is TGTGCCAGCAGCCCCCAATTGAGCACAGATACGCAGTATTTT. It translates to CASSPQLSTDTQYF.

The chain combines TRBV28 with TRBJ2-1, with D perhaps matching TRBD2 (5 bases). The CDR3 contains 12 residues. Between the trimmed V and J ends, which lost 5 bases and 10 bases, there was a span of 12 bases. Germline CDR1 is MDHEN and CDR2 is SYDVKM. CDR3 residues: CASSDGVGEQFF. The CDR3 DNA follows: TGTGCCAGCAGTGACGGGGTGGGGGAGCAGTTCTTC.

The chain couples TRBV2 to TRBJ1-5, with 9 bases fitting TRBD1. Germline lookup yields CDR1 SNHLY and CDR2 FYNNEI. This CDR3 has 15 amino acids. V shed 8 bases and J 4 bases; nucleotides not matched to a gene: 9. DNA for the CDR3: TGTGCCAGCGATATTATTGGACAGGGGAATCAGCCCCAGCATTTT. Translating it yields CASDIIGQGNQPQHF.

This chain uses TRBV14 with TRBJ1-1; D is unresolved. In germline, CDR1 is SGHDN, CDR2 FVKESK. Trimming removed 0 bases at V and 1 base at J, with 3 bases between. This CDR3 region has 13 residues. The CDR3 protein is CASSQDQNTEAFF. CDR3 in DNA: TGTGCCAGCAGCCAAGACCAGAACACTGAAGCTTTCTTT.

A few counts support this clone. The chain is built from TRBV7-9 and TRBJ2-2; maybe TRBD1 (5 bases). CDR1 SEHNR and CDR2 FQNEAQ come from the germline V gene (reference sequence). This CDR3 comprises 14 residues. Trimming cost V 3 bases and J 0 bases, with 5 bases left between them. The DNA of the CDR3 is TGTGCCAGCAGCTTGACAGCGAACACCGGGGAGCTGTTTTTT. This encodes CASSLTANTGELFF.

The chain employs TRBV7-2 and TRBJ2-7, with D tentatively TRBD1 (5 bases). CDR1 is SGHTA, CDR2 FQGNSA, per germline. This CDR3 spans 14 amino acids. The ends were cut back, 1 base at V and 3 bases at J, with 10 bases in the middle. Here the CDR3 reads CASSLVGAVYEQYF. CDR3 sequence (DNA): TGTGCCAGCAGCTTAGTAGGGGCAGTCTACGAGCAGTACTTC.

This clone has just a few counts. The V call is TRBV29-1, the J call TRBJ1-1; D not resolved. V gave up 0 bases and J gave up 5 bases, with 13 bases separating them. The germline V gene encodes CDR1 SQVTM and CDR2 ANQGSEA. The CDR3 runs to 14 residues. CDR3 loop: CSVEELYSGTEAFF. The DNA for the CDR3 is TGCAGCGTTGAAGAGTTGTACTCCGGGACTGAAGCTTTCTTT.

J is TRBJ1-1 and V is TRBV5-1; the D is unclear. Trimming took 0 bases from V and 0 from J, leaving 9 bases between them. The length of the CDR3 is 15 residues. From germline, CDR1 is SGHRS and CDR2 YFSETQ. DNA of the CDR3: TGCGCCAGCAGCTTGGAGGGAGAAATGAACACTGAAGCTTTCTTT. This encodes CASSLEGEMNTEAFF.

The chain has TRBV19 and TRBJ1-5; TRBD1 is a possible D gene (5 bases). Trimming took 8 bases from V and 7 from J, leaving 18 bases between them. Germline V gives CDR1 LNHDA, CDR2 SQIVND (reference sequence). CDR3 size: 14 residues. The CDR3 loop is CASGSGRGGQPQHF. The DNA of the CDR3 is TGTGCCAGTGGGTCCGGGAGGGGAGGACAGCCCCAGCATTTT.

This clone has just a few counts. This chain links TRBV2 with TRBJ1-1; D ambiguous. Germline V CDR1 and CDR2: SNHLY, FYNNEI. CDR3 length: 14 residues. Trimming removed 1 base at V and 3 bases at J, with 9 bases between. CDR3 bases: TGTGCCAGCAGTGAAGATGGGCTCCACACTGAAGCTTTCTTT. This encodes CASSEDGLHTEAFF.

V gene TRBV5-1 combines with J gene TRBJ2-7, with 10 bases lining up with TRBD1. There are 15 residues in the CDR3. Germline V lookup: CDR1 SGHRS, CDR2 YFSETQ. The V gene end was trimmed by 0 bases and the J gene end by 6 bases; junction bases not matched to a gene: 6. The CDR3 coding sequence is TGCGCCAGCAGCTTGGAGGGACAGGGGCTCCGCGAGCAGTACTTC. It translates to CASSLEGQGLREQYF.

The V call is TRBV7-9, the J call TRBJ2-4; TRBD2 aligns across 14 bases. This CDR3 is built from 19 residues. CDR1 SEHNR and CDR2 FQNEAQ come from the germline V gene (reference sequence). Trimming cost V 5 bases and J 8 bases; bases outside gene matches: 17. CDR3 protein: CASSPNQRLAGGRIDIQYF. CDR3 nucleotides: TGTGCCAGCAGCCCGAACCAGAGACTAGCGGGAGGGCGGATAGACATTCAGTACTTC.

The chain uses TRBV5-4 and TRBJ2-3, with TRBD1 matching over 8 bases. The germline V gene has CDR1 SGHNT and CDR2 YYREEE (reference sequence). The V and J ends lost 4 bases and 3 bases, in that order; junction bases with no gene match: 4. This CDR3 has 14 residues. The CDR3 nucleotides are TGTGCCAGCAGCCTGGACAGGGCGACAGATACGCAGTATTTT. Protein product: CASSLDRATDTQYF.

In this sample, this clone turned up a few times. This chain uses TRBV5-1 with TRBJ1-1; TRBD1 is a possible D gene (6 bases). The CDR3 is 14 residues long. Between the trimmed V and J ends, which lost 7 bases and 1 base, there was a span of 14 bases. Germline assignment: CDR1 SGHRS and CDR2 YFSETQ. The CDR3 region has the DNA TGCGCCAGCGGGCTAACAGGGCCGAACACTGAAGCTTTCTTT. This encodes CASGLTGPNTEAFF.

There are a few counts of this clone. The CDR3 region is CATSRKNTGTSGSDEQFF. The CDR3 region has the DNA TGTGCCACCAGCAGAAAGAATACCGGGACTAGCGGGAGCGATGAGCAGTTCTTC. The genes are TRBV15 and TRBJ2-1; 14 bases are shared with TRBD2. With V trimmed by 2 bases and J by 8 bases, 11 bases remained unmatched. Germline V gene lookup returns CDR1 LNHNV and CDR2 YYDKDF (reference sequence). The CDR3 is 18 amino acids.

The V gene is TRBV11-2, the J gene TRBJ2-3; the D gene is possibly TRBD2 (6 bases). CDR1 and CDR2 (germline): SGHAT, FQNNGV. The CDR3 length is 13 residues. Trimming cost V 6 bases and J 4 bases, with 11 bases left between them. The CDR3 region has the DNA TGTGCCAGCAGGTTACCGGGGGCAGATACGCAGTATTTT. Translation: CASRLPGADTQYF.

The chain is built from TRBV4-1 and TRBJ2-2; D perhaps matches TRBD2 (6 bases). The CDR3 runs 15 residues. The germline V gene encodes CDR1 MGHRA and CDR2 YSYEKL. V was trimmed by 4 bases and J by 1 base, leaving 10 bases between them. CDR3 nucleotides: TGCGCCAGCAGCCTGGGGACTCTGAACACCGGGGAGCTGTTTTTT. Translating gives CASSLGTLNTGELFF.

J is TRBJ2-7 and V is TRBV11-2; 10 nucleotides line up with TRBD2. This CDR3 is 16 amino acids long. The V and J ends lost 1 base and 3 bases, in that order; junction bases with no gene match: 6. Germline CDR1 is SGHAT and CDR2 is FQNNGV. The CDR3 coding sequence is TGTGCCAGCAGCTTAGCGCCTAGCGGGGGACTCTACGAGCAGTACTTC. This encodes CASSLAPSGGLYEQYF.

This clone was seen only a few times. The CDR3 spells CASSLSSNQPQHF. DNA of the CDR3: TGCGCCAGCAGCTTGAGCAGCAATCAGCCCCAGCATTTT. The V gene is TRBV5-1, the J gene TRBJ1-5, with unresolved D. V was cut by 1 base and J by 1 base, with 3 bases left in between. The CDR3 contains 13 residues. CDR1 and CDR2 (germline): SGHRS, YFSETQ.

Regarding this clone: Other DNA sequences in this sample translate to the same CDR3. V is TRBV6-5 and J is TRBJ2-2; 9 bases match TRBD1. Trimming at V came to 5 bases and at J to 5 bases, leaving 3 bases not matched to a gene. Germline V gene data show CDR1 as MNHEY and CDR2 as SVGAGI. This CDR3 is 14 amino acids long. CDR3 sequence reads: CASSGTGRTGELFF. The CDR3 nucleotides read TGTGCCAGCAGTGGGACAGGGCGGACCGGGGAGCTGTTTTTT.

The chain combines TRBV9 with TRBJ2-7, with TRBD2 matching over 7 bases. V was clipped by 0 bases and J by 7 bases; unmatched bases: 19. CDR1 is SGDLS and CDR2 is YYNGEE in the germline V gene. The length of the CDR3 is 18 residues. The CDR3 nucleotides read TGTGCCAGCAGCGTAGAGGGACTCGGAGGACTAGGGTTGGAGGAGCAGTACTTC. This gives the protein CASSVEGLGGLGLEEQYF.

The chain uses TRBV6-5 and TRBJ2-2; 11 nucleotides line up with TRBD1. The CDR3 extends over 15 amino acids. Germline trimming cut 6 bases from V and 3 bases from J; bases unmatched to any gene: 3. Germline V CDR1 and CDR2: MNHEY, SVGAGI. The DNA of the CDR3 is TGTGCCAGCAGCAGGGACAGGGGGGACACCGGGGAGCTGTTTTTT. It codes for CASSRDRGDTGELFF.

This clone appeared a few times. The chain uses TRBV19 and TRBJ2-3, with TRBD1 matching 10 bases. V lost 10 bases to trimming and J lost 6 bases; unmatched junction nucleotides: 13. The CDR3 is made up of 15 amino acids. Germline V gives CDR1 LNHDA, CDR2 SQIVND (reference sequence). CDR3 sequence reads: CATRQGAGGLDTQYF. In nucleotides, the CDR3 is TGTGCCACCCGACAGGGGGCGGGAGGTCTTGATACGCAGTATTTT.

This clone was seen a handful of times. The J gene is TRBJ1-2, the V gene TRBV7-9, with TRBD1 matching over 7 bases. This CDR3 has 14 residues. Per the germline V gene, CDR1 is SEHNR and CDR2 is FQNEAQ (reference sequence). Trimming removed 0 bases from V and 8 bases from J; junction bases left unmatched: 6. The DNA for the CDR3 is TGTGCCAGCAGCTTAGCGGGACAGCTGGAAGGCTACACCTTC. Residues: CASSLAGQLEGYTF.

This chain connects TRBV14 to TRBJ2-7, with TRBD1 identical over 9 bases. Germline V gene lookup returns CDR1 SGHDN and CDR2 FVKESK. CDR3 size: 13 residues. Trimming removed 5 bases from V and 4 bases from J; junction bases left unmatched: 3. The CDR3 region is CASSGQGIYEQYF. CDR3 in DNA: TGTGCCAGCAGCGGACAGGGGATATACGAGCAGTACTTC.

The chain uses TRBV6-1 and TRBJ1-1, with 9 bases that match TRBD1. Germline V gene sequence: CDR1 MNHNS, CDR2 SASEGT. The CDR3 totals 15 residues. The ends lost 3 bases at V and 4 bases at J; junction bases unmatched: 6. The CDR3 DNA sequence: TGTGCCAGCAGTGAGAGTACAGGGGGCCTCACTGAAGCTTTCTTT. Amino acid sequence: CASSESTGGLTEAFF.

V and J are TRBV29-1 and TRBJ1-1, with a possible D match to TRBD1 (6 bases). Germline CDR1 and CDR2: SQVTM and ANQGSEA. V was cut by 4 bases and J by 3 bases, with 9 bases left in between. The CDR3 has 12 residues. The CDR3: CSVVTGYTEAFF. The DNA of the CDR3 is TGCAGCGTTGTCACAGGGTACACTGAAGCTTTCTTT. The full variable domain, completed using reference TRBV29-1 and TRBJ1-1, is SAVISQKPSRDICQRGTSLTIQCQVDSQVTMMFWYRQQPGQSLTLIATANQGSEATYESGFVIDKFPISRPNLTFSTLTVSNMSPEDSSIYLCSVVTGYTEAFFGQGTRLTVV.

As regards this clone: One end of the junction is discordant with germline, which a read error may explain. The chain recombines TRBV6-6 with TRBJ1-2; D gene unclear. The CDR3 spans 14 residues. Germline V gene lookup returns CDR1 MNHNY and CDR2 SVGAGI (reference sequence). The CDR3 region has the DNA TGTGCCATCAGTGAGTCTGAGGTACTCTATGGCTACACCTTC. Encoded protein: CAISESEVLYGYTF.

This rearrangement joins TRBV7-8 to TRBJ1-5, with D possibly TRBD1 on 5 matching bases. The length of the CDR3 is 13 residues. Per the germline V gene, CDR1 is SGHVS and CDR2 is FQNEAQ. Trimming cost V 3 bases and J 7 bases, with 10 bases left between them. CDR3 loop: CASSFQGGQPQHF. CDR3 sequence (DNA): TGTGCCAGCAGCTTTCAGGGTGGACAGCCCCAGCATTTT.